The T cell receptor beta chain described here comes from a study of OX40 agonist ivuxolimab in advanced cancers. In the study overall: Prior therapy, whether anti-PD-1, anti-PD-L1 or anti-CTLA-4, was allowed, and 35% to 40% had some.

The length of the CDR3 is 15 residues. Germline lookup yields CDR1 MNHNS and CDR2 SASEGT. Assay used: immunoSEQ multiplex PCR; TCRdb lists only in-frame clones, some missing. The table records fewer than 45,000 clones, approximately 80% of them present only once. The sequence was collected from an adult with an advanced solid tumor such as melanoma, head and neck, liver or kidney cancer. The sequenced sample was CD4+ or CD8+ T cells sorted from blood, obtained in a trial of the OX40 agonist ivuxolimab. This chain links TRBV6-1 with TRBJ2-5, with TRBD2 matching 11 bases. Judging by the DNA end, TRBJ2-7 fits better; the J call may be wrong. The DNA of the CDR3 is TGTGCCAGCAGAGCAGGACTAGCGGGTACCTACGAGCAGTACTTC. It encodes CASRAGLAGTYEQYF.